The 11 T cell receptor beta chains in this list originate from one sample, sequenced in a study of blood T cells in healthy people across ages. With a J-beta primer mix and a sample-barcoded 5' primer, a second PCR ran about 6 to 11 cycles. TCRdb re-called the 5' RACE reads through MiXCR, storing one row per CDR3 protein. This table has fewer than 800,000 distinct CDR3 sequences, about 34% appearing once. Sequenced material: blood. The receptor set was obtained from a woman older than 75 in good health.

J is TRBJ1-4 and V is TRBV5-1, with D uncertain. Deletions cut 2 bases from V and 8 bases from J, with 13 bases between. This CDR3 is 14 amino acids long. CDR1 is SGHRS, CDR2 YFSETQ, per germline. CDR3: CASSFDVGFEKLFF. The CDR3 DNA follows: TGCGCCAGCAGCTTTGATGTGGGGTTCGAAAAACTGTTTTTT.

This CDR3 is CASSSHRDRVSYGYTF. CDR3 nucleotides: TGTGCCAGCAGCTCGCACCGGGACAGAGTAAGCTATGGCTACACCTTC. The chain recombines TRBV13 with TRBJ1-2; 7 nucleotides align to TRBD1. Germline V lookup: CDR1 PRHDT, CDR2 FYEKMQ (reference sequence). V dropped 4 bases and J dropped 4; count of bases not matched to a gene: 12. The CDR3 has 16 amino acids.

This clonotype was detected ten times or more. The chain uses TRBV18 and TRBJ1-2; no clear D gene. In germline, CDR1 is KGHSH, CDR2 LQKENI. The V gene lost 8 bases and the J gene lost 4 bases, with 14 bases spanning the gap. This CDR3 has 13 residues. The CDR3 DNA is TGTGCCAGCGTGGTAGCAGAGACCTATGGCTACACCTTC. Translated, it gives CASVVAETYGYTF.

The rearrangement joins TRBV20-1 to TRBJ1-5; 10 nucleotides line up with TRBD1. Unmatched junction bases numbered 11, after V lost 3 bases and J lost 6 bases. This CDR3 has 16 amino acids. From germline, CDR1 is DFQATT and CDR2 SNEGSKA (reference sequence). The CDR3 sequence: CSASEPTGGARQPQHF. The CDR3 DNA follows: TGCAGTGCTAGTGAACCGACAGGGGGCGCGCGTCAGCCCCAGCATTTT.

This clonotype has ten or more counts. The chain recombines TRBV20-1 with TRBJ2-7; 14 bases align to TRBD2. V was pared by 6 bases and J by 5 bases, with 6 bases of the junction left unmatched. The germline CDR1 and CDR2 sequences are DFQATT and SNEGSKA (reference sequence). The length of the CDR3 is 14 residues. The CDR3 DNA follows: TGCAGTGCGCAGACTAGCGGGGGGGACCACGAGCAGTACTTC. It encodes CSAQTSGGDHEQYF.

The table lists this clonotype with a few counts. A much larger clone differs from this one at a single base, so this may be a read error. The V call is TRBV12-3 or TRBV12-4, the J call TRBJ2-3; tentatively, D is TRBD2 (5 bases). CDR3 length equals 16 residues. The CDR3 DNA reads TGTGCCAGCAGCTCTCGGGATGCGGCTAGCACAGATGCGCAGTATTTT. This translates into CASSSRDAASTDAQYF.

This clonotype occurred many times. This chain connects TRBV5-1 to TRBJ1-1; 8 nucleotides align to TRBD1. The CDR3 length is 14 residues. V gave up 1 base and J gave up 5 bases; unmatched junction bases: 4. Germline CDR1 reads SGHRS; CDR2 reads YFSETQ. For the CDR3, the DNA is TGCGCCAGCAGCTTGCAGGGGGCGCGGACTGAAGCTTTCTTT. Translating it yields CASSLQGARTEAFF.

Comments on this clonotype: Because it lacks the conserved phenylalanine or tryptophan at the end, this CDR3 is likely a read error. This sequence joins TRBV5-1 and TRBJ2-2; D ambiguous. Germline V gene data show CDR1 as SGHRS and CDR2 as YFSETQ. This CDR3 region has 14 residues. V was pared by 0 bases and J by 1 base, with 4 bases between. The CDR3 bases are TGCGCCAGCAGCTTGGGAGTGAACACCGGGGAGCTGTTTCTT. As protein: CASSLGVNTGELFL.

This clonotype was seen at least ten times. This rearrangement joins TRBV28 to TRBJ2-6; a weak D match, TRBD1 (6 bases). This CDR3 has 16 residues. Trimming cost V 5 bases and J 0 bases, with 11 bases left between them. CDR1 and CDR2 (germline): MDHEN, SYDVKM. The CDR3 sequence is CASSMGTPSGANVLTF. The CDR3 nucleotides read TGTGCCAGCAGTATGGGGACACCCTCTGGGGCCAACGTCCTGACTTTC.

This chain connects TRBV4-2 to TRBJ2-5; possible D gene TRBD2, 7 bases. Germline-derived CDR1 and CDR2 are LGHNA and YNFKEQ. The V gene lost 6 bases and the J gene lost 1 base, with 18 bases spanning the gap. This CDR3 comprises 16 residues. CDR3: CASSQRRGGSQETQYF. The DNA of the CDR3 is TGTGCCAGCAGTCAACGGAGGGGGGGCTCCCAAGAGACCCAGTACTTC.

This clonotype was observed many times. The chain links TRBV27 to TRBJ2-5, with D unresolved. V was cut by 5 bases and J by 1 base, with 8 bases left in between. The CDR3 runs to 13 residues. CDR1 MNHEY and CDR2 SMNVEV come from the germline V gene (reference sequence). In DNA, the CDR3 is TGTGCCAGCAGTCGTTTTCGCCAAGAGACCCAGTACTTC. Encoded protein: CASSRFRQETQYF.